This T cell receptor (beta chain) was captured by sequencing in a study of T cells after yellow fever vaccination. Study-wide findings and caveats: Most primary-vaccination clones recurred post-booster (around 97% CD4, over 70% CD8).

V lost 6 bases and J 1 base, leaving 9 bases between the germline ends. The CDR3 extends over 12 amino acids. The V gene's germline CDR1 is DFQATT and CDR2 SNEGSKA (reference sequence). This clonotype has more than one count but fewer than ten. Its matching antigen is unknown. TCRdb itself ran the 5' RACE reads through MiXCR, one entry per CDR3 protein. The data hold roughly 320,000 distinct CDR3 sequences, with around 10% observed a single time. This chain connects TRBV20-1 to TRBJ2-5, with D unclear. Here the sequenced sample was CD4+ T cells sorted from PBMCs, taken 45 days after the yellow fever booster vaccination. The receptor comes from a young man who received the YFV17D yellow fever vaccine. This CDR3 reads CSARPIQETQYF. CDR3 nucleotide sequence: TGCAGTGCCCGCCCGATCCAAGAGACCCAGTACTTC.